This T cell receptor (beta chain) was identified in a study of T cells in narcolepsy. Repertoires were generated with immunoSEQ multiplex PCR, while TCRdb's copy carries only in-frame clones and drops some. This table holds around 30,000 clones, around 79% found once. This receptor was identified in a human donor in good health. Sequencing was performed on memory (CD45RA-) CD4+ T cells from blood.

The CDR3 DNA sequence: TGTGCCAGCAGTTTCTCGGCGGGCCTAGCTAACTACAATGAGCAGTTCTTC. Protein sequence: CASSFSAGLANYNEQFF. This sequence joins TRBV28 and TRBJ2-1, with D maybe TRBD2 (5 bases). CDR1 and CDR2 (germline): MDHEN, SYDVKM. V shed 3 bases and J shed 3 bases, with 18 bases lying between them. The CDR3 has 17 amino acids.